What follows describes a single T cell receptor (beta chain). Between the trimmed V and J ends, which lost 1 base and 5 bases, there was a span of 12 bases. The CDR3 is 14 residues long. CDR1 and CDR2 from the germline V gene are SEHNR and FQNEAQ (reference sequence). This record belongs to a study of OX40 agonist ivuxolimab in advanced cancers. TCRdb's table, derived via immunoSEQ multiplex PCR, lists solely in-frame clones and lacks some. Among tens of thousands of clones listed, less than 95% were seen once. This specimen was CD4+ or CD8+ T cells sorted from blood, taken in a trial of the OX40 agonist ivuxolimab. This receptor was obtained from an adult with an advanced solid tumor such as melanoma, head and neck, liver or kidney cancer. V gene TRBV7-9 combines with J gene TRBJ2-7, with D possibly matching TRBD1 (5 bases). The CDR3 region has the DNA TGTGCCAGCAGCTTAGATGGGGCGGTGGACGAGCAGTACTTC. Its translation: CASSLDGAVDEQYF.